The T cell receptor (beta chain) under discussion was sequenced for a study of blood T cell repertoires in COVID-19. Across the whole study: Samples of COVID-19 (acute and convalescent) were obtained from the United States, Italy and Spain. T cells, B-cell-depleted T cells, or PBMCs supplied cDNA or gDNA.

In the original processing: Amplified reference gene primers provided the basis for estimating nucleated cell counts. Method: immunoSEQ multiplex PCR; TCRdb's copy keeps in-frame clones and lacks some. The D gene and trimming were derived from the DNA, and the V and J assignments and clone size from that table. Altogether about 50,000 clones are present, about 87% being singletons, with the ten largest covering 9.5% to 15%. The CDR3 spans 14 residues. The J segment lost 5 bases and the V segment lost 2 bases, leaving 5 bases of the junction unmatched. Germline-derived CDR1 and CDR2 are LGHDT and YNNKEL (reference sequence).

The specimen sequenced was peripheral blood. The chain combines TRBV3-1 (or the pseudogene TRBV3-2) with TRBJ2-5; 7 bases align to TRBD2. This TCR was recovered from a human donor with active COVID-19. The donor label of this sample is uncertain. CDR3 nucleotides: TGTGCCAGCAGCCAACTAGCGGATCGCGAGACCCAGTACTTC. Translated, it gives CASSQLADRETQYF.